The entry that follows covers one T cell receptor (beta chain) sequence. This sample is part of a study of naive and memory T cell subsets. This CDR3 is 14 amino acids long. CDR1 KGHSH and CDR2 LQKENI come from the germline V gene. V lost 6 bases and J lost 2; bases outside the gene matches: 6. Both TRBC1 and TRBC2 were covered by a beta constant-region primer of two equimolar oligonucleotides. TCRdb independently ran MiXCR on the UMI-ligation and nested PCR reads; one entry per CDR3 protein. This table has 89,000 or so distinct CDR3 sequences, less than 15% appearing once. This receptor was obtained from a human donor in good health. The chain recombines TRBV18 with TRBJ1-2; TRBD1 aligns across 7 bases. Source material: central memory CD4+ T cells from blood. The CDR3 region is CASSRQGGNYGYTF. In DNA form, the CDR3 reads TGTGCCAGCTCTCGACAGGGAGGGAACTATGGCTACACCTTC.